These 30 T cell receptor beta chains were sequenced from one sample in a study of beta chain features in type 1 diabetes. Findings and caveats of the study: Across all four CD4+ subsets, people with type 1 diabetes showed modestly shorter TCRB CDR3s.

Reverse transcribing all isolated RNA meant expressed TCRB transcripts were sequenced. The protocol was immunoSEQ multiplex PCR, while the TCRdb copy is restricted to in-frame clones and leaves out a portion. The table lists some 350,000 clones, 13% of them singletons, with over 0.014% in the top ten. Their antigen targets remain unknown. The sample comprised naive CD4+ T cells from blood. Receptors originate from a young woman with type 1 diabetes.

The gene calls are TRBV11-2 and TRBJ2-7; 10 nucleotides agree with TRBD2. Germline V gives CDR1 SGHAT, CDR2 FQNNGV. The CDR3 length is 15 residues. The ends lost 5 bases at V and 4 bases at J; junction bases unmatched: 8. The CDR3 protein is CASSPIAGGSYEQYF. The CDR3 DNA follows: TGTGCCAGCAGCCCCATAGCGGGAGGATCTTACGAGCAGTACTTC.

In its sample, this clone was seen a few times. The chain combines TRBV7-8 with TRBJ2-7; TRBD2 is a possible D gene (5 bases). Trimming took off 1 base at V and 7 bases at J, with 14 bases between the two ends. CDR1 and CDR2 (germline): SGHVS, FQNEAQ. CDR3 length: 14 amino acids. CDR3 sequence reads: CASSLVPGVREQYF. CDR3 in DNA: TGTGCCAGCAGCTTAGTGCCCGGGGTTCGAGAGCAGTACTTC.

There are a few counts of this clone. This chain connects TRBV5-1 to TRBJ1-1; 7 bases line up with TRBD1. The CDR3 has 15 amino acids. The junction had 6 bases not matched to a gene; V was cut back by 4 bases and J by 0 bases. Germline-derived CDR1 and CDR2 are SGHRS and YFSETQ. The CDR3 region is CASSPLQGMNTEAFF. DNA of the CDR3: TGCGCCAGCAGCCCTTTACAGGGGATGAACACTGAAGCTTTCTTT.

V is TRBV5-1 and J is TRBJ1-2; D gene ambiguous. This CDR3 is 12 amino acids long. CDR1 and CDR2 (germline): SGHRS, YFSETQ. Trimming shortened V by 5 bases and J by 4 bases, and 9 bases separated the two germline ends. CDR3 loop: CASRSGSYGYTF. The CDR3 DNA is TGCGCCAGCAGGTCGGGGAGCTATGGCTACACCTTC.

This clone was found a few times. The chain combines TRBV5-1 with TRBJ2-6, with 8 bases fitting TRBD1. CDR1 is SGHRS, CDR2 YFSETQ, per germline. After removal of 4 bases from V and 2 bases from J, the junction contained 2 bases not matched to a gene. The CDR3 is made up of 15 amino acids. CDR3 amino acids: CASSTTGAGANVLTF. In DNA form, the CDR3 reads TGCGCCAGCAGCACGACAGGGGCTGGGGCCAACGTCCTGACTTTC.

This chain links TRBV11-3 with TRBJ2-7; 7 bases agree with TRBD1. Germline V gene lookup returns CDR1 SGHNT and CDR2 YENEEA. This CDR3 is built from 13 residues. After removal of 6 bases from V and 2 bases from J, the junction contained 4 bases not matched to a gene. In nucleotides, the CDR3 is TGTGCCAGCAGTTTCCAGGGGGCCTACGAGCAGTACGTC. It specifies CASSFQGAYEQYV.

The V gene is TRBV28, the J gene TRBJ2-7, with TRBD2 matching over 7 bases. This CDR3 is 15 amino acids long. The J segment lost 3 bases and the V segment lost 7 bases, leaving 12 bases of the junction unmatched. The germline CDR1 and CDR2 sequences are MDHEN and SYDVKM. CDR3 amino acids: CASTPRGGRYYEQYV. The CDR3 DNA reads TGTGCCAGCACCCCGAGAGGCGGGAGATACTACGAGCAGTACGTC.

The sample holds a few counts of this clone. The chain carries TRBV6-5 and TRBJ2-6, with D perhaps matching TRBD1 (6 bases). The V and J ends lost 7 bases and 0 bases respectively, with 10 bases between them. The CDR3 covers 15 residues. CDR1 MNHEY and CDR2 SVGAGI come from the germline V gene. For the CDR3, the DNA is TGTGCCAGCACCAGGGGTAGCTCTGGGGCCAACGTCCTGACTTTC. Encoded protein: CASTRGSSGANVLTF.

This clone was seen a handful of times. The chain is built from TRBV7-2 and TRBJ2-7; a possible D gene is TRBD2 (6 bases). Trimming shortened V by 3 bases and J by 5 bases, and 17 bases separated the two germline ends. Germline lookup yields CDR1 SGHTA and CDR2 FQGNSA. CDR3 length equals 15 residues. The CDR3 DNA reads TGTGCCAGCAGCTTCTTCCTAGCGTCGAGCCACGAGCAGTACTTC. Its translation is CASSFFLASSHEQYF.

The J gene is TRBJ2-1, the V gene TRBV9, with no clear D. V was shortened by 0 bases and J by 4 bases, with 11 bases between the two germline ends. This CDR3 contains 15 residues. CDR1 and CDR2 from the germline V gene are SGDLS and YYNGEE. The CDR3: CASSVAEANYNEQFF. In nucleotides, the CDR3 is TGTGCCAGCAGCGTAGCCGAAGCCAATTACAATGAGCAGTTCTTC.

This clone was seen a handful of times. V is TRBV7-2 and J is TRBJ2-5, with 8 bases that match TRBD2. Germline CDR1 SGHTA, CDR2 FQGNSA. V was clipped by 1 base and J by 5 bases; unmatched bases: 9. This CDR3 contains 16 residues. The DNA of the CDR3 is TGTGCCAGCAGCTTAGGGGTAGCGGGAAGTCGCGAGACCCAGTACTTC. This encodes CASSLGVAGSRETQYF.

The rearrangement uses TRBV5-1 and TRBJ2-4, with D tentatively TRBD1 or TRBD2 (7 bases each). The CDR3 is made up of 14 amino acids. V gave up 4 bases and J gave up 9 bases, with 17 bases separating them. Looked up from germline, CDR1 is SGHRS and CDR2 is YFSETQ. The CDR3, as DNA: TGCGCCAGCAGCCTGGGACAGTCGGGGGGCATTCAGTACTTC. This encodes CASSLGQSGGIQYF.

This clone was counted a few times. The chain's CDR3 is CASSPALTSGRGNEQFF. CDR3 nucleotide sequence: TGTGCCAGCAGCCCGGCCCTGACTAGCGGGAGAGGTAATGAGCAGTTCTTC. The chain combines TRBV5-6 with TRBJ2-1, with 12 bases identical to TRBD2. The germline V gene has CDR1 SGHDT and CDR2 YYEEEE. The CDR3 is made up of 17 amino acids. V was pared by 4 bases and J by 7 bases, with 12 bases of the junction left unmatched.

Only a few counts were recorded for this clone. The chain employs TRBV7-2 and TRBJ2-3; unclear D gene. The CDR3 runs to 15 residues. CDR1 is SGHTA, CDR2 FQGNSA, per germline. V lost 1 base and J lost 3, with 11 bases in between. The CDR3 loop is CASSLGIKRTDTQYF. The CDR3 bases are TGTGCCAGCAGCTTAGGGATAAAGCGTACAGATACGCAGTATTTT.

The chain couples TRBV7-9 to TRBJ2-1, with 7 bases identical to TRBD2. J gave up 7 bases and V 5 bases, and 17 bases lay outside the gene matches. Germline assignment: CDR1 SEHNR and CDR2 FQNEAQ (reference sequence). CDR3 length: 17 amino acids. The CDR3, as DNA: TGTGCCAGCAGCCGAAGTTCGGGGGGTTGGGGGACGAATGAGCAGTTCTTC. Translated: CASSRSSGGWGTNEQFF.

V usage is TRBV7-2 and J usage is TRBJ2-5; D possibly corresponds to TRBD2 (6 bases). Trimming cost V 6 bases and J 11 bases, with 13 bases left between them. Germline V gene lookup returns CDR1 SGHTA and CDR2 FQGNSA. This CDR3 has 11 amino acids. CDR3 region: CASRLVAVQYF. The CDR3 DNA is TGTGCCAGCAGACTTGTAGCGGTTCAGTACTTC.

This clone was detected only a few times. This sequence joins TRBV18 and TRBJ1-1, with D possibly matching TRBD1 (5 bases). The CDR3 extends over 13 amino acids. V shed 2 bases and J shed 5 bases, with 9 bases lying between them. Germline CDR1 is KGHSH and CDR2 is LQKENI. The CDR3 region is CASSPSGETEAFF. The CDR3 DNA reads as TGTGCCAGCTCACCATCGGGGGAAACTGAAGCTTTCTTT.

The chain couples TRBV7-2 to TRBJ2-3; TRBD2 agrees at 11 bases. CDR1 SGHTA and CDR2 FQGNSA come from the germline V gene. This CDR3 has 13 amino acids. The CDR3 is CATGLAGPDTQYF. DNA of the CDR3: TGTGCAACCGGACTAGCGGGTCCAGATACGCAGTATTTT.

This clone was recorded a few times. The CDR3 reads CASSGDSARYFYGYTF. The CDR3 DNA reads as TGTGCCAGTAGCGGGGACAGCGCCCGATACTTCTATGGCTACACCTTC. The chain couples TRBV19 to TRBJ1-2, with 7 bases fitting TRBD1. The CDR3 is 16 residues long. V shed 6 bases, J shed 4 bases, and the junction held 14 bases outside the gene matches. Germline loops: CDR1 LNHDA, CDR2 SQIVND (reference sequence).

The V call is TRBV7-2, the J call TRBJ2-2; TRBD2 might be the D (6 bases). V dropped 1 base and J dropped 4 bases, with 7 bases sitting between them. CDR1 is SGHTA, CDR2 FQGNSA, per germline. The CDR3 extends over 14 amino acids. CDR3 in DNA: TGTGCCAGCAGCTTAGAAGCGGGCACCGGGGAGCTGTTTTTT. It translates to CASSLEAGTGELFF.

Regarding this clone: Other DNA sequences within the sample encode an identical CDR3. The gene calls are TRBV30 and TRBJ2-1; a possible D gene is TRBD2 (6 bases). The CDR3 is 11 residues long. Trimming shortened V by 0 bases and J by 9 bases, and 6 bases separated the two germline ends. Germline V gene lookup returns CDR1 GTSNPN and CDR2 SVGIG (reference sequence). The CDR3 DNA reads TGTGCCTGGAGTGTGGGGGGTGAGCAGTTCTTC. Translation: CAWSVGGEQFF.

This clone was detected a few times. This chain links TRBV7-9 with TRBJ1-3, with a possible D match to TRBD1 (6 bases). CDR1 SEHNR and CDR2 FQNEAQ come from the germline V gene (reference sequence). V gave up 6 bases and J gave up 3 bases, with 9 bases separating them. This CDR3 region has 13 residues. The DNA of the CDR3 is TGTGCCAGCAGACGGACAGTTGGAAACACCATATATTTT. This sequence encodes CASRRTVGNTIYF.

This clone appeared a few times. The chain employs TRBV11-2 and TRBJ2-3, with D possibly being TRBD1 (5 bases). This CDR3 is built from 16 residues. The germline CDR1 and CDR2 sequences are SGHAT and FQNNGV. V shed 8 bases and J shed 1 base, with 19 bases lying between them. CDR3 protein: CASVNRFNMGTDTQYF. The DNA of the CDR3 is TGTGCCAGCGTGAACAGGTTTAACATGGGCACAGATACGCAGTATTTT.

The V call is TRBV15, the J call TRBJ2-2; a weak D match, TRBD1 (6 bases). The CDR3 extends over 16 amino acids. Germline assignment: CDR1 LNHNV and CDR2 YYDKDF (reference sequence). Trimming shortened V by 5 bases and J by 1 base, and 14 bases separated the two germline ends. CDR3 in amino acids: CATSRMPQGNTGELFF. The CDR3, as DNA: TGTGCCACCAGCCGCATGCCACAGGGGAACACCGGGGAGCTGTTTTTT.

V gene TRBV18 combines with J gene TRBJ2-7, with a possible D match to TRBD1 (5 bases). The CDR3 extends over 13 amino acids. Deletions cut 6 bases from V and 2 bases from J, with 11 bases between. Germline CDR1 and CDR2: KGHSH and LQKENI. CDR3 nucleotide sequence: TGTGCCAGCTCGCGACAGCCAGCCTACGAGCAGTACGTC. It specifies CASSRQPAYEQYV.

This clone has a handful of counts. The same CDR3 is also encoded by other DNA sequences in this sample. CDR3 sequence reads: CASSPTGSVYEQYV. The CDR3, as DNA: TGCGCCAGCAGCCCGACGGGATCAGTCTACGAGCAGTACGTC. V usage is TRBV5-1 and J usage is TRBJ2-7; D perhaps matches TRBD2 (5 bases). This CDR3 is built from 14 residues. V lost 4 bases to trimming and J lost 3 bases, with 14 bases between them. CDR1 is SGHRS, CDR2 YFSETQ, per germline.

This chain links TRBV14 with TRBJ1-1, with 7 bases identical to TRBD1. The V gene's germline CDR1 is SGHDN and CDR2 FVKESK. Losses at the gene ends were 3 bases for V and 1 base for J; bases not matched to a gene: 5. The CDR3 contains 15 residues. CDR3 nucleotides: TGTGCCAGCAGCCAGATGACAGGGACGAACACTGAAGCTTTCTTT. Amino acid sequence: CASSQMTGTNTEAFF.

This clone was observed a few times. The V call is TRBV9, the J call TRBJ2-3, with a possible D match to TRBD2 (6 bases). The CDR3 length is 14 residues. In germline, CDR1 is SGDLS, CDR2 YYNGEE. Trimming left V 3 bases short and J 2 bases short, with 10 bases between. CDR3 coding DNA: TGTGCCAGCAGCGGACTAGATCCCACAGATACGCAGTATTTT. Its protein product is CASSGLDPTDTQYF.

This chain links TRBV30 with TRBJ1-5; 11 bases are shared with TRBD1. Germline-derived CDR1 and CDR2 are GTSNPN and SVGIG (reference sequence). There are 14 residues in the CDR3. With 3 bases clipped from V and 7 bases from J, the junction kept 5 bases outside the gene matches. CDR3 in DNA: TGTGCCTGGAGCGCTGGACAGGGGGCACAGCCCCAGCATTTT. Residues: CAWSAGQGAQPQHF.

The genes are TRBV28 and TRBJ2-5; the match to TRBD2 covers 12 bases. CDR1 MDHEN and CDR2 SYDVKM come from the germline V gene. The CDR3 runs to 17 residues. V lost 1 base to trimming and J lost 4 bases; unmatched junction nucleotides: 7. The CDR3 is CASSLSPSGRVGETQYF. In DNA, the CDR3 is TGTGCCAGCAGTTTATCCCCTAGCGGGAGGGTGGGAGAGACCCAGTACTTC.